The next 12 T cell receptor beta chains were all read from a single sample in a study of radiotherapy plus CTLA-4 blockade in lung cancer. TCRdb's table, derived via immunoSEQ multiplex PCR, lists solely in-frame clones and lacks some. Of about 120,000 clones in the sample, approximately 80% were seen once. Specimen: peripheral blood, collected from a patient treated with radiotherapy plus ipilimumab. These receptors originate from a human donor with non-small cell lung cancer who had a partial response to radiotherapy plus ipilimumab.

This clone came up once. The rearrangement uses TRBV9 and TRBJ2-6; 9 positions agree with TRBD1. The germline CDR1 and CDR2 sequences are SGDLS and YYNGEE. Unmatched junction bases numbered 4, after V lost 3 bases and J lost 3 bases. The CDR3 extends over 16 amino acids. The CDR3 sequence is CASSGTGAIGANVLTF. CDR3 DNA sequence: TGTGCCAGCAGCGGGACAGGGGCTATTGGGGCCAACGTCCTGACTTTC.

The rearrangement joins TRBV27 to TRBJ2-1; 9 bases match TRBD2. In germline, CDR1 is MNHEY, CDR2 SMNVEV (reference sequence). This CDR3 has 14 residues. With 5 bases clipped from V and 8 bases from J, the junction kept 7 bases outside the gene matches. In DNA form, the CDR3 reads TGTGCCAGCAGTCTAGCGGGGCCTGAGTATGAGCAGTTCTTC. Amino acids: CASSLAGPEYEQFF.

This clone was recorded a few times. V gene TRBV7-9 combines with J gene TRBJ2-4; D remains unclear. Germline CDR1 is SEHNR and CDR2 is FQNEAQ (reference sequence). Trimming cost V 4 bases and J 0 bases, with 13 bases left between them. CDR3 length equals 16 residues. CDR3: CASSSTETLAKNIQYF. In DNA, the CDR3 is TGTGCCAGCAGCTCCACAGAAACTCTAGCCAAAAACATTCAGTACTTC. Full variable domain (missing parts from reference TRBV7-9 and TRBJ2-4): DTGVSQNPRHKITKRGQNVTFRCDPISEHNRLYWYRQTLGQGPEFLTYFQNEAQLEKSRLLSDRFSAERPKGSFSTLEIQRTEQGDSAMYLCASSSTETLAKNIQYFGAGTRLSVL.

The rearrangement links TRBV27 to TRBJ2-7; D may be TRBD1 (6 bases). This CDR3 contains 19 residues. V dropped 3 bases and J dropped 3 bases, with 27 bases sitting between them. Germline-derived CDR1 and CDR2 are MNHEY and SMNVEV (reference sequence). CDR3 sequence (DNA): TGTGCCAGCAGTTTTTCCCGCCCAAGCGGACAGTCATCTTACTACGAGCAGTACGTC. It encodes CASSFSRPSGQSSYYEQYV.

V and J are TRBV5-4 and TRBJ1-1, with D maybe TRBD1 (5 bases). The V end was cut by 3 bases, the J end by 0 bases, with 6 bases between. Germline V gene lookup returns CDR1 SGHNT and CDR2 YYREEE (reference sequence). The CDR3 runs 13 residues. Here the CDR3 reads CASSSDMNTEAFF. DNA of the CDR3: TGTGCCAGCAGCTCGGACATGAACACTGAAGCTTTCTTT.

This chain uses TRBV14 with TRBJ2-1; 8 nucleotides agree with TRBD2. CDR1 and CDR2 (germline): SGHDN, FVKESK. The V gene end was trimmed by 7 bases and the J gene end by 9 bases; junction bases not matched to a gene: 11. This CDR3 spans 14 amino acids. The CDR3 DNA follows: TGTGCCAGCAACGTAGCGGGAAAAGGTCTTGAGCAGTTCTTC. This translates into CASNVAGKGLEQFF.

The chain links TRBV28 to TRBJ1-3; D not certain. Germline V gene data show CDR1 as MDHEN and CDR2 as SYDVKM. This CDR3 is built from 14 residues. V was shortened by 6 bases and J by 8 bases, with 17 bases between the two germline ends. This CDR3 reads CASRPPAGGDTIYF. The CDR3 coding sequence is TGTGCCAGCAGACCGCCCGCGGGAGGCGACACCATATATTTT.

A few counts support this clone. The rearrangement joins TRBV30 to TRBJ1-2; 8 nucleotides agree with TRBD1. The length of the CDR3 is 15 residues. Germline values: CDR1 GTSNPN, CDR2 SVGIG (reference sequence). Trimming removed 3 bases from V and 4 bases from J; junction bases left unmatched: 10. CDR3 sequence: CAWRVSTGGTYGYTF. CDR3 bases: TGTGCCTGGAGAGTGTCAACAGGGGGGACCTATGGCTACACCTTC.

V and J are TRBV27 and TRBJ2-3; tentatively, D is TRBD1 (6 bases). This CDR3 spans 15 amino acids. V shed 10 bases and J shed 5 bases, with 22 bases lying between them. From germline, CDR1 is MNHEY and CDR2 SMNVEV (reference sequence). CDR3 loop: CATTFGTRGKDTQYF. DNA for the CDR3: TGTGCCACCACATTCGGGACACGGGGAAAAGATACGCAGTATTTT.

The table lists this clone with a count of one. Compared with germline, one end of the junction differs, possibly owing to a read error. CDR3 region: CASRASGEAQYF. The CDR3 DNA sequence: TGTGCCAGCCGTGCCTCGGGAGAGGCCCAGTACTTC. The chain employs TRBV5-6 and TRBJ2-5, with D perhaps TRBD2 (6 bases). CDR1 SGHDT and CDR2 YYEEEE come from the germline V gene. This CDR3 is built from 12 residues.

This clone is medium-sized. The chain joins TRBV25-1 to TRBJ2-5; maybe TRBD2 (5 bases). The germline gives CDR1 MGHDK, CDR2 SYGVNS. Trimming left V 9 bases short and J 1 base short, with 9 bases between. The CDR3 is 12 amino acids. Here the CDR3 reads CARPGSQETQYF. CDR3 in DNA: TGTGCCAGACCGGGGTCCCAAGAGACCCAGTACTTC.

The chain employs TRBV27 and TRBJ2-2, with D tentatively TRBD2 (5 bases). The germline CDR1 and CDR2 sequences are MNHEY and SMNVEV (reference sequence). The CDR3 sequence is 15 residues long. The ends were cut back, 7 bases at V and 5 bases at J, with 17 bases in the middle. CDR3 loop: CASTRLIPLTGELFF. The CDR3 coding sequence is TGTGCCAGCACGCGACTAATTCCTCTAACCGGGGAGCTGTTTTTT.